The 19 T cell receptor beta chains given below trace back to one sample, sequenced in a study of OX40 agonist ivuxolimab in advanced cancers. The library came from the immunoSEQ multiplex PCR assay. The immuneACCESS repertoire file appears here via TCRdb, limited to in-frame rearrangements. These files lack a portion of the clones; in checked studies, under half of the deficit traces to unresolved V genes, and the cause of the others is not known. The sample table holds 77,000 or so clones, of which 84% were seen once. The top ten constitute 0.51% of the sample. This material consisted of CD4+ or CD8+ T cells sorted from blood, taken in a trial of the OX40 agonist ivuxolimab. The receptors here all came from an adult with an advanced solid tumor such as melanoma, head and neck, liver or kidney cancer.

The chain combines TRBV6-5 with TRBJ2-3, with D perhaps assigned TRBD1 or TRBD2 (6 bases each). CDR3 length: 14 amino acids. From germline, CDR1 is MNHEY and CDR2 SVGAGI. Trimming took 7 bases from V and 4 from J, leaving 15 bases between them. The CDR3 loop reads CASTGHRGADTQYF. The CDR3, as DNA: TGTGCCAGCACCGGACATAGGGGGGCAGATACGCAGTATTTT.

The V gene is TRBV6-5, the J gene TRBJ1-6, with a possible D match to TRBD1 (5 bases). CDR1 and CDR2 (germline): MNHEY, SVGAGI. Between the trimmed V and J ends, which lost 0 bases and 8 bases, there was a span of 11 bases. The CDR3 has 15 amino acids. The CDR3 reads CASSYSRDDYSPLHF. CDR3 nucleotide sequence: TGTGCCAGCAGTTACTCGAGGGACGATTATTCACCCCTCCACTTT.

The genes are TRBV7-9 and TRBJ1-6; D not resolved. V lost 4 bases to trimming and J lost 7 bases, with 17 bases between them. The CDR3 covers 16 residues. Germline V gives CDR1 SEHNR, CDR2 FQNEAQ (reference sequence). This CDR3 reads CASSWEVGVLNSPLHF. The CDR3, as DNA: TGTGCCAGCAGCTGGGAGGTCGGGGTATTGAATTCACCCCTCCACTTT.

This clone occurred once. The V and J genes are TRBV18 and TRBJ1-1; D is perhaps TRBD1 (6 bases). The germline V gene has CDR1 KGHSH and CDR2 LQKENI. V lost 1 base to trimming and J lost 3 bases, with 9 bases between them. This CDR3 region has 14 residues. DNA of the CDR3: TGTGCCAGCTCACCACTGCCAGGGGACACTGAAGCTTTCTTT. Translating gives CASSPLPGDTEAFF.

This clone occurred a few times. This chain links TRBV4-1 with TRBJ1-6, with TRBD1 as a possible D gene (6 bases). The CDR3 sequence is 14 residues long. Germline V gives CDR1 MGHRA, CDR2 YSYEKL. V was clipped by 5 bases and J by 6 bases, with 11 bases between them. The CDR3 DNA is TGCGCCAGCAGCAGGACAGTACTTAATTCACCCCTCCACTTT. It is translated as CASSRTVLNSPLHF.

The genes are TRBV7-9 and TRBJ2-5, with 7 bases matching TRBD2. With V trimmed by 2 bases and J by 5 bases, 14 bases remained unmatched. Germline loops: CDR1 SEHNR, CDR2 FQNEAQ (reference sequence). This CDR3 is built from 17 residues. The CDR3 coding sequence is TGTGCCAGCAGCTTACGGGGGAGGGCCCTTCTGGGGGAGACCCAGTACTTC. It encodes CASSLRGRALLGETQYF.

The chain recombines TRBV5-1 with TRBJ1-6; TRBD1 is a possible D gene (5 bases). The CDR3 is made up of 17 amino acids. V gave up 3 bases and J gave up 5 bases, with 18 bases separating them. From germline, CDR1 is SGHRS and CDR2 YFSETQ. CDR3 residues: CASSSGSGGKDNSPLHF. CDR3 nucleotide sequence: TGCGCCAGCAGCTCGGGGTCGGGGGGGAAGGATAATTCACCCCTCCACTTT.

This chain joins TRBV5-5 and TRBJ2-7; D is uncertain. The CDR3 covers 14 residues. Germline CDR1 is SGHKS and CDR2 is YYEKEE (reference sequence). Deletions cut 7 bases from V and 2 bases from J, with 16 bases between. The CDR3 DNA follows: TGTGCCAGCCAAACGACGGGCCAAACCTACGAGCAGTACTTC. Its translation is CASQTTGQTYEQYF. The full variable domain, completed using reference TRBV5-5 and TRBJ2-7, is DAGVTQSPTHLIKTRGQQVTLRCSPISGHKSVSWYQQVLGQGPQFIFQYYEKEERGRGNFPDRFSARQFPNYSSELNVNALLLGDSALYLCASQTTGQTYEQYFGPGTRLTVT.

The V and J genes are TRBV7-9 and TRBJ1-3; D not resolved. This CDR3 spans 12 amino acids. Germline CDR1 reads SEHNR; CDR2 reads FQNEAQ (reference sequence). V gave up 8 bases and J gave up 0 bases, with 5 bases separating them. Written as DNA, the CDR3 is TGTGCCAGCGGTAACTCTGGAAACACCATATATTTT. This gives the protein CASGNSGNTIYF. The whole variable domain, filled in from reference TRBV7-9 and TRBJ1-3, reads DTGVSQNPRHKITKRGQNVTFRCDPISEHNRLYWYRQTLGQGPEFLTYFQNEAQLEKSRLLSDRFSAERPKGSFSTLEIQRTEQGDSAMYLCASGNSGNTIYFGEGSWLTVV.

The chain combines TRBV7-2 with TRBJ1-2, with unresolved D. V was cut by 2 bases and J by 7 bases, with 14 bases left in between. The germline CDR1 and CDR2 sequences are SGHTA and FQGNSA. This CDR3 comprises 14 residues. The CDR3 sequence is CASSLFASSAGYTF. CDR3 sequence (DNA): TGTGCCAGCAGCTTATTTGCCAGTAGTGCTGGCTACACCTTC.

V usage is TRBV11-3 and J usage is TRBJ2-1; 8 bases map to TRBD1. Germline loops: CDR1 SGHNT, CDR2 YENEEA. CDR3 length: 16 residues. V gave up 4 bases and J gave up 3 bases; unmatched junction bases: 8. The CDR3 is CASSWVGQDLYNEQFF. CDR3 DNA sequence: TGTGCCAGCAGCTGGGTGGGACAGGATCTCTACAATGAGCAGTTCTTC.

The chain's CDR3 is CASSIGLKTNYGYTF. CDR3 nucleotide sequence: TGTGCCAGTAGTATTGGTCTGAAAACTAACTATGGCTACACCTTC. The chain links TRBV19 to TRBJ1-2, with D unresolved. Germline V gene lookup returns CDR1 LNHDA and CDR2 SQIVND (reference sequence). V was clipped by 3 bases and J by 0 bases, with 11 bases between them. The CDR3 contains 15 residues.

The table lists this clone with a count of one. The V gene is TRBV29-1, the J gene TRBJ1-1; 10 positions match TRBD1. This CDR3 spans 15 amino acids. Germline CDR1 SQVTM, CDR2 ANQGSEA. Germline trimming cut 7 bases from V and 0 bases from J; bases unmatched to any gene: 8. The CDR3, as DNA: TGCAGCGCTGGACAGGGGGTAGGGATGAACACTGAAGCTTTCTTT. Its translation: CSAGQGVGMNTEAFF.

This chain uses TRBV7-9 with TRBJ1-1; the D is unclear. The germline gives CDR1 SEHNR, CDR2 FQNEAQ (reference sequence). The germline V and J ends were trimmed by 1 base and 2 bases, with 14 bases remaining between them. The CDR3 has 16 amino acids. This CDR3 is CASSLGQYTGNTEAFF. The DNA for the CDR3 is TGTGCCAGCAGCTTAGGGCAGTATACGGGTAACACTGAAGCTTTCTTT.

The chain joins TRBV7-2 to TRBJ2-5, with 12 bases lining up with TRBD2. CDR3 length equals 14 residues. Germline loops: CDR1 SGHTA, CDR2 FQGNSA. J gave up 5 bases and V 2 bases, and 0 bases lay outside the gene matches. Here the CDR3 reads CASSLTSGRETQYF. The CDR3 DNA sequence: TGTGCCAGCAGCTTAACTAGCGGGAGGGAGACCCAGTACTTC.

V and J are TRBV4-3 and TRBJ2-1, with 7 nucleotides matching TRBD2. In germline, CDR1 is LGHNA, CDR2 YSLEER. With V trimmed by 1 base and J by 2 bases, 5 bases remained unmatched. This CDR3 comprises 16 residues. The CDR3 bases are TGCGCCAGCAGCCAAGGCCGGGCGGGAGCCTACAATGAGCAGTTCTTC. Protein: CASSQGRAGAYNEQFF.

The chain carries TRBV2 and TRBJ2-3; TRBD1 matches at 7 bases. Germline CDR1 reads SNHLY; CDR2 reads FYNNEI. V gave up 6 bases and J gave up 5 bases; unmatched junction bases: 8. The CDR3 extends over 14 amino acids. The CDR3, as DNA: TGTGCCAGCAGGACAGGGTTTGTACAAGATACGCAGTATTTT. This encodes CASRTGFVQDTQYF.

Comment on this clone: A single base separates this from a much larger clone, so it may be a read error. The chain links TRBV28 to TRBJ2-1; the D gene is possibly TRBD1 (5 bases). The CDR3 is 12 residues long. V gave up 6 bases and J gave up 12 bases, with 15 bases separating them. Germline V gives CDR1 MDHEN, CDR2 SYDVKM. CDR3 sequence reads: CASSQGALGQFF. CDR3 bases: TGTGCCAGCAGCCAAGGGGCCTTAGGGCAGTTCTTC.

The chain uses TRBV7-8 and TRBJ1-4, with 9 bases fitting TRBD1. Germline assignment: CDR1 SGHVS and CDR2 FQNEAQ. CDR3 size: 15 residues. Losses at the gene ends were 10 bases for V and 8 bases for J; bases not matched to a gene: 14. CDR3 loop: CATYITDRGREKLFF. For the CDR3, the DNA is TGTGCCACCTATATTACGGACAGGGGCCGCGAAAAACTGTTTTTT.